This record looks at one T cell receptor beta chain sequence and its context. As yet, its antigen is unknown. CDR3 length: 13 residues. Germline values: CDR1 LNHNV, CDR2 YYDKDF (reference sequence). V was trimmed by 5 bases and J by 5 bases, leaving 11 bases between them. Sequencing was performed with immunoSEQ multiplex PCR; in TCRdb, only in-frame clones are kept and a portion is missing. The sample includes about 70,000 clones, around 80% of them seen just once. The record originates from a study of early stage breast cancer tumors. The study, taken as a whole, reports: Most shared enriched TCRB sequences were commonly generated ones.

The V and J genes are TRBV15 and TRBJ2-3, with D maybe TRBD2 (5 bases). The source of this sequence is a middle-aged person with breast cancer. The specimen was blood. The CDR3 loop reads CATSPRTGDTQYF. The CDR3 DNA reads as TGTGCCACCAGCCCCCGGACTGGAGATACGCAGTATTTT.